Below, 28 T cell receptor beta chains from the same sample are listed, as sequenced in a study of shared clonotypes between healthy human individuals. Sequencing was performed with immunoSEQ multiplex PCR; in TCRdb, only in-frame clones are kept and a portion is missing. The data show 550,000 to 850,000 clones, over 60% seen once. Sequencing was carried out using memory CD4+ T cells sorted from blood. Subset specified: CD45RA-negative fraction. The receptors were sampled from a woman in her twenties or thirties in good health.

This clone showed up just once. This rearrangement joins TRBV11-2 to TRBJ1-1, with D perhaps TRBD1 (5 bases). CDR1 and CDR2 (germline): SGHAT, FQNNGV. This CDR3 is 16 amino acids long. V lost 5 bases, J lost 4 bases, and 20 bases lay in between. DNA for the CDR3: TGTGCCAGCAGCATACATAAACAGGTTTTCGGCACTGAAGCTTTCTTT. This sequence encodes CASSIHKQVFGTEAFF.

As for this clone: This sample also contains other DNA sequences that code for the same CDR3. This chain links TRBV27 with TRBJ1-5; D is unclear. With 5 bases removed from V and 4 bases from J, the gap between germline ends came to 9 bases. The CDR3 runs 13 residues. Germline V gene lookup returns CDR1 MNHEY and CDR2 SMNVEV (reference sequence). The CDR3 loop reads CASSLRENQPQHF. The CDR3 DNA follows: TGTGCCAGCAGTCTGAGGGAGAATCAGCCCCAGCATTTT.

The chain carries TRBV7-2 and TRBJ2-3; 13 positions match TRBD2. CDR3 length equals 15 residues. The V gene end was trimmed by 5 bases and the J gene end by 4 bases; junction bases not matched to a gene: 3. Germline V gene sequence: CDR1 SGHTA, CDR2 FQGNSA. CDR3 in amino acids: CASSQLAGGPDTQYF. The CDR3 DNA reads as TGTGCCAGCAGCCAACTAGCGGGAGGGCCAGATACGCAGTATTTT.

The J gene is TRBJ2-3, the V gene TRBV18; possibly TRBD2 for D (6 bases). V was pared by 6 bases and J by 1 base, with 8 bases between. The CDR3 sequence is 13 residues long. Germline V lookup: CDR1 KGHSH, CDR2 LQKENI. CDR3 coding DNA: TGTGCCAGCTCGGGAGGTGGCACAGATACGCAGTATTTT. Protein: CASSGGGTDTQYF.

This clone has only a few counts. J is TRBJ2-5 and V is TRBV7-6; 7 bases are shared with TRBD2. The junction had 3 bases not matched to a gene; V was cut back by 0 bases and J by 5 bases. CDR1 SGHVS and CDR2 FNYEAQ come from the germline V gene. This CDR3 has 14 amino acids. This chain's CDR3 is CASSLADGGETQYF. In DNA form, the CDR3 reads TGTGCCAGCAGCTTAGCGGACGGGGGGGAGACCCAGTACTTC. The whole variable domain, remainder taken from reference TRBV7-6 and TRBJ2-5, is GAGVSQSPRYKVTKRGQDVALRCDPISGHVSLYWYRQALGQGPEFLTYFNYEAQQDKSGLPNDRFSAERPEGSISTLTIQRTEQRDSAMYRCASSLADGGETQYFGPGTRLLVL.

The chain joins TRBV12-5 to TRBJ1-1; TRBD1 matches 8 bases. Trimming at V came to 0 bases and at J to 11 bases, leaving 14 bases not matched to a gene. The CDR3 length is 16 residues. From germline, CDR1 is LGHNT and CDR2 FRNRAP. DNA for the CDR3: TGTGCTAGTGGTTTGGTACTAGGCAGGGGGCCTCACTCCGCTTTCTTT. It codes for CASGLVLGRGPHSAFF.

The chain couples TRBV28 to TRBJ1-5; maybe TRBD1 (6 bases). The length of the CDR3 is 16 residues. Trimming removed 7 bases from V and 0 bases from J, with 16 bases in between. Per germline, CDR1 MDHEN and CDR2 SYDVKM. The CDR3: CASTLDRRNSNQPQHF. CDR3 nucleotides: TGTGCCAGCACCTTAGACAGGCGTAATAGCAATCAGCCCCAGCATTTT.

The chain is built from TRBV28 and TRBJ2-1; maybe TRBD2 (6 bases). The CDR3 extends over 14 amino acids. V shed 8 bases and J shed 3 bases, with 14 bases lying between them. The V gene's germline CDR1 is MDHEN and CDR2 SYDVKM. The CDR3 is CASGGRSIYNEQFF. Written as DNA, the CDR3 is TGTGCCAGCGGAGGGCGGTCGATCTACAATGAGCAGTTCTTC. Filled out from reference TRBV28 and TRBJ2-1, the complete variable domain reads DVKVTQSSRYLVKRTGEKVFLECVQDMDHENMFWYRQDPGLGLRLIYFSYDVKMKEKGDIPEGYSVSREKKERFSLILESASTNQTSMYLCASGGRSIYNEQFFGPGTRLTVL.

The chain joins TRBV23-1 to TRBJ2-3; 10 bases are a match to TRBD2. TRBV23-1 is sorted into the ORF group, with uncertain function. J lost 3 bases, V lost 6 bases, and 9 bases had no gene match. This CDR3 contains 16 residues. The CDR3 loop is CASSQRASGSTDTQYF. The CDR3 DNA reads TGCGCCAGCAGCCAAAGGGCTAGCGGGAGTACAGATACGCAGTATTTT.

The J gene is TRBJ2-2, the V gene TRBV19; TRBD1 might be the D (6 bases). CDR3 length: 17 residues. Trimming pared 5 bases from V and 5 bases from J, leaving 21 bases between. Germline loops: CDR1 LNHDA, CDR2 SQIVND (reference sequence). CDR3 region: CASSSLQGSVGTGELFF. In DNA, the CDR3 is TGTGCCAGTAGTTCCTTACAGGGATCGGTTGGTACCGGGGAGCTGTTTTTT.

V is TRBV7-2 and J is TRBJ2-3, with TRBD1 as a possible D gene (6 bases). The CDR3 contains 14 residues. Germline V CDR1 and CDR2: SGHTA, FQGNSA. Trimming stripped 1 base from V and 4 bases from J, with 9 bases between. The CDR3 reads CASSLDRAADTQYF. The DNA for the CDR3 is TGTGCCAGCAGCTTAGACAGGGCCGCAGATACGCAGTATTTT. The whole variable domain, remainder taken from reference TRBV7-2 and TRBJ2-3, is GAGVSQSPSNKVTEKGKDVELRCDPISGHTALYWYRQSLGQGLEFLIYFQGNSAPDKSGLPSDRFSAERTGGSVSTLTIQRTQQEDSAVYLCASSLDRAADTQYFGPGTRLTVL.

Points on this clone: A far larger clone is one nucleotide away, so this likely arose from a read error. Other DNA sequences of this sample code for an identical CDR3. V and J are TRBV6-5 and TRBJ1-5, with 8 bases identical to TRBD1. The CDR3 runs 14 residues. CDR1 MNHEY and CDR2 SVGAGI come from the germline V gene. V shed 4 bases and J 2 bases; nucleotides not matched to a gene: 1. Here the CDR3 reads CASSSTGGNQPQHF. CDR3 nucleotide sequence: TGTGCCAGCAGTTCGACAGGGGGCAATCAGCCCCAGCATTTT.

V is TRBV6-1 and J is TRBJ2-5; D could derive from TRBD1 or TRBD2 (6 bases each). Germline V gene lookup returns CDR1 MNHNS and CDR2 SASEGT. Trimming left V 5 bases short and J 3 bases short, with 10 bases between. The CDR3 has 13 amino acids. The CDR3 here is CASSRGPEETQYF. For the CDR3, the DNA is TGTGCCAGCAGTCGGGGGCCGGAAGAGACCCAGTACTTC.

A few counts support this clone. This chain connects TRBV5-1 to TRBJ2-1, with D perhaps TRBD2 (5 bases). The CDR3 extends over 15 amino acids. The V gene lost 0 bases and the J gene lost 3 bases, with 10 bases spanning the gap. The germline CDR1 and CDR2 sequences are SGHRS and YFSETQ. DNA for the CDR3: TGCGCCAGCAGCTTGGATAGCGTGAACTACAATGAGCAGTTCTTC. Translating it yields CASSLDSVNYNEQFF.

V and J are TRBV28 and TRBJ2-1; tentatively, D is TRBD1 (6 bases). Trimming left V 5 bases short and J 5 bases short, with 10 bases between. CDR1 and CDR2 (germline): MDHEN, SYDVKM. There are 13 residues in the CDR3. The CDR3 nucleotides are TGTGCCAGCAGTCAACAGGGTAACAATGAGCAGTTCTTC. Its protein product is CASSQQGNNEQFF.

The chain employs TRBV7-2 and TRBJ2-1; D is possibly TRBD1 (6 bases). The CDR3 contains 13 residues. V was clipped by 6 bases and J by 7 bases, with 13 bases between them. CDR1 and CDR2 from the germline V gene are SGHTA and FQGNSA. CDR3 sequence (DNA): TGTGCCAGCAGTCGCCACAGGGAGAATGAGCAGTTCTTC. Translated: CASSRHRENEQFF.

This clone is a singleton in its sample. The chain joins TRBV5-1 to TRBJ1-4; D might be TRBD1 (5 bases). The CDR3 loop spans 15 amino acids. Trimming removed 0 bases from V and 5 bases from J, with 11 bases in between. Germline V gene sequence: CDR1 SGHRS, CDR2 YFSETQ. The CDR3 here is CASSLVAGKNEKLFF. As DNA, the CDR3 is TGCGCCAGCAGCTTGGTGGCAGGGAAAAATGAAAAACTGTTTTTT.

The chain employs TRBV5-1 and TRBJ1-4, with a tentative D call TRBD1 (5 bases). Between the trimmed V and J ends, which lost 0 bases and 0 bases, there was a span of 12 bases. Germline values: CDR1 SGHRS, CDR2 YFSETQ. CDR3 length: 17 residues. The CDR3 is CASSLERGSATNEKLFF. DNA of the CDR3: TGCGCCAGCAGCTTGGAAAGGGGAAGCGCAACTAATGAAAAACTGTTTTTT.

This clone was observed a few times. The chain recombines TRBV9 with TRBJ2-1; 7 positions match TRBD2. Losses at the gene ends were 0 bases for V and 4 bases for J; bases not matched to a gene: 1. Germline assignment: CDR1 SGDLS and CDR2 YYNGEE. The CDR3 extends over 14 amino acids. The CDR3 DNA reads TGTGCCAGCAGCGTAGGGGAGGGTTACAATGAGCAGTTCTTC. Its protein product is CASSVGEGYNEQFF.

This clone has only one observation. V is TRBV18 and J is TRBJ2-1, with D possibly matching TRBD1 (6 bases). Trimming shortened V by 6 bases and J by 8 bases, and 17 bases separated the two germline ends. CDR3 size: 14 residues. Germline assignment: CDR1 KGHSH and CDR2 LQKENI. The CDR3 sequence is CASSSGAEGHEQFF. In DNA, the CDR3 is TGTGCCAGCTCCTCAGGGGCCGAAGGACATGAGCAGTTCTTC. The entire variable domain, with the rest obtained from reference TRBV18 and TRBJ2-1, is as follows: NAGVMQNPRHLVRRRGQEARLRCSPMKGHSHVYWYRQLPEEGLKFMVYLQKENIIDESGMPKERFSAEFPKEGPSILRIQQVVRGDSAAYFCASSSGAEGHEQFFGPGTRLTVL.

This clone turned up a few times. The chain joins TRBV6-1 to TRBJ1-2; D unresolved. CDR1 and CDR2 from the germline V gene are MNHNS and SASEGT. The V gene lost 4 bases and the J gene lost 8 bases, with 14 bases spanning the gap. The CDR3 contains 13 residues. CDR3 in DNA: TGTGCCAGCAGTGGACACCCTGCAGGAGGCTACACCTTC. This sequence encodes CASSGHPAGGYTF.

As for this clone: Different DNA sequences within this sample yield the same CDR3. Here the CDR3 DNA reads TGTGCCAGCAGTTACTCTGGCAGCAATCAGCCCCAGCATTTT. It encodes CASSYSGSNQPQHF. The V call is TRBV6-6, the J call TRBJ1-5; no clear D. V was cut by 0 bases and J by 1 base, with 4 bases left in between. Germline V gives CDR1 MNHNY, CDR2 SVGAGI (reference sequence). CDR3 length equals 14 residues.

The V gene is TRBV14, the J gene TRBJ1-2; D unresolved. Germline values: CDR1 SGHDN, CDR2 FVKESK. The CDR3 contains 14 residues. Trimming removed 0 bases from V and 8 bases from J, with 13 bases in between. The CDR3 reads CASSQDTAFGGYTF. In DNA form, the CDR3 reads TGTGCCAGCAGCCAAGATACCGCCTTTGGGGGCTACACCTTC.

The chain combines TRBV9 with TRBJ1-2; D is uncertain. The germline gives CDR1 SGDLS, CDR2 YYNGEE. Between the trimmed V and J ends, which lost 4 bases and 5 bases, there was a span of 9 bases. The CDR3 is made up of 12 amino acids. CDR3 region: CASSIQRYGYTF. The CDR3 nucleotides are TGTGCCAGCAGCATACAGCGGTATGGCTACACCTTC.

CDR3 sequence (DNA): TGTGCCAGCAGTTTCCGCGGTGGGGGGAGGACTGACGAGCAGTACTTC. Its protein is CASSFRGGGRTDEQYF. The genes are TRBV6-5 and TRBJ2-7; the D gene is possibly TRBD2 (6 bases). This CDR3 is 16 amino acids long. Trimming took 4 bases from V and 5 from J, leaving 21 bases between them. Per germline, CDR1 MNHEY and CDR2 SVGAGI.

This chain links TRBV18 with TRBJ1-2; possibly TRBD1 for D (6 bases). The CDR3 is 14 amino acids. Trimming cost V 1 base and J 5 bases, with 11 bases left between them. Germline V gene lookup returns CDR1 KGHSH and CDR2 LQKENI. CDR3 sequence (DNA): TGTGCCAGCTCACCACAGGGGGAAGGGTATGGCTACACCTTC. This codes for CASSPQGEGYGYTF.

V gene TRBV7-9 combines with J gene TRBJ2-1; D unresolved. Trimming took off 5 bases at V and 0 bases at J, with 17 bases between the two ends. Germline CDR1 reads SEHNR; CDR2 reads FQNEAQ (reference sequence). The CDR3 sequence is 17 residues long. CDR3 sequence reads: CASSTSRLASSYNEQFF. The CDR3 nucleotides are TGTGCCAGCAGCACATCCAGACTGGCCAGCTCCTACAATGAGCAGTTCTTC.

This chain connects TRBV7-8 to TRBJ1-4; D is unclear. The V gene's germline CDR1 is SGHVS and CDR2 FQNEAQ. V lost 5 bases to trimming and J lost 0 bases, with 16 bases between them. The CDR3 is 17 residues long. The CDR3 DNA reads as TGTGCCAGCAGCCCTCTGGTCGTCCCTACAACTAATGAAAAACTGTTTTTT. Protein product: CASSPLVVPTTNEKLFF.